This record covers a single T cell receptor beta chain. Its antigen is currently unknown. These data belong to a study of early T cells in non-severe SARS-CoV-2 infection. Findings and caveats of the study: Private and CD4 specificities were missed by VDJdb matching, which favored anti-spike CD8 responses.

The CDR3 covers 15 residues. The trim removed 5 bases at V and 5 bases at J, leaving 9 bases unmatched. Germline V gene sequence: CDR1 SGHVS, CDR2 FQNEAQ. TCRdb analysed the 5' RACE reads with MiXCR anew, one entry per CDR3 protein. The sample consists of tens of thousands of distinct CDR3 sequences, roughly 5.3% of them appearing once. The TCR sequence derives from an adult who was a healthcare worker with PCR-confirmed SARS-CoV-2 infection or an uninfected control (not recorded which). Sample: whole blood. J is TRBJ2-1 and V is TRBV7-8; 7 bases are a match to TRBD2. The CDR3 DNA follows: TGTGCCAGCAGCCGTAGCGGGCCAAGAGACAATGAGCAGTTCTTC. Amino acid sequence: CASSRSGPRDNEQFF.